The 30 T cell receptor beta chains below were found in one sample sequenced in a study of cytomegalovirus exposure and HLA in healthy donors. The table came from immunoSEQ multiplex PCR; TCRdb's copy has only in-frame clones and leaves some out. The sample includes 200,000 to 250,000 clones, about nine tenths of them seen just once. The specimen was PBMCs. These receptors were collected from a woman aged 18-29 years in good health and CMV-seropositive.

V usage is TRBV2 and J usage is TRBJ2-4, with 8 bases aligning to TRBD2. Trimming cost V 5 bases and J 8 bases; bases outside gene matches: 5. The CDR3 has 13 residues. Germline V CDR1 and CDR2: SNHLY, FYNNEI. The CDR3 sequence: CASSLSGSHIQYF. The CDR3, as DNA: TGTGCCAGCAGTCTGAGCGGGAGTCACATTCAGTACTTC.

The V gene is TRBV5-6, the J gene TRBJ2-3, with 10 bases that match TRBD2. V was clipped by 3 bases and J by 3 bases; unmatched bases: 13. Germline assignment: CDR1 SGHDT and CDR2 YYEEEE. The length of the CDR3 is 18 residues. The DNA of the CDR3 is TGTGCCAGCAGCTGGGAGCGGCTAGCGGGAGTTGAGACAGATACGCAGTATTTT. Translation gives CASSWERLAGVETDTQYF. The variable domain in full, with the rest retrieved from reference TRBV5-6 and TRBJ2-3, is DAGVTQSPTHLIKTRGQQVTLRCSPKSGHDTVSWYQQALGQGPQFIFQYYEEEERQRGNFPDRFSGHQFPNYSSELNVNALLLGDSALYLCASSWERLAGVETDTQYFGPGTRLTVL.

This clone has just a few counts. The genes are TRBV4-2 and TRBJ2-3, with 8 nucleotides matching TRBD1. In germline, CDR1 is LGHNA, CDR2 YNFKEQ. Trimming took 8 bases from V and 2 from J; bases not matched to a gene: 6. The CDR3 runs 14 residues. This CDR3 reads CASQGASPTDTQYF. The DNA for the CDR3 is TGTGCCAGCCAGGGGGCTAGCCCCACAGATACGCAGTATTTT.

This sequence joins TRBV19 and TRBJ2-7; D is perhaps TRBD2 (6 bases). CDR1 and CDR2 from the germline V gene are LNHDA and SQIVND (reference sequence). The CDR3 sequence is 15 residues long. Trimming stripped 5 bases from V and 0 bases from J, with 14 bases between. CDR3 in amino acids: CASSPWDSSSYEQYF. Written as DNA, the CDR3 is TGTGCCAGTAGTCCCTGGGACTCAAGCTCCTACGAGCAGTACTTC.

The V and J genes are TRBV19 and TRBJ2-7, with D perhaps matching TRBD1 (6 bases). CDR1 and CDR2 from the germline V gene are LNHDA and SQIVND (reference sequence). This CDR3 has 19 amino acids. V dropped 1 base and J dropped 2 bases, with 24 bases sitting between them. The DNA of the CDR3 is TGTGCCAGTAGTATAGCTATCGTGTCGGGACACCCCAAGCCCTACGAGCAGTACTTC. Protein: CASSIAIVSGHPKPYEQYF.

In this sample, this clone turned up once. This chain connects TRBV30 to TRBJ1-4; D unclear. CDR3 length: 17 residues. The V gene's germline CDR1 is GTSNPN and CDR2 SVGIG (reference sequence). With 0 bases removed from V and 0 bases from J, the gap between germline ends came to 14 bases. The CDR3 here is CAWSVGRESTTNEKLFF. The DNA for the CDR3 is TGTGCCTGGAGTGTAGGAAGGGAGTCGACAACTAATGAAAAACTGTTTTTT.

The CDR3 loop is CASSESTSPYNEQFF. In DNA form, the CDR3 reads TGCGCCAGCAGTGAGTCGACTAGCCCTTACAATGAGCAGTTCTTC. The genes are TRBV10-2 and TRBJ2-1, with TRBD2 matching over 7 bases. V shed 0 bases, J shed 4 bases, and the junction held 3 bases outside the gene matches. The CDR3 runs to 15 residues. The germline CDR1 and CDR2 sequences are WSHSY and SAAADI.

The V gene is TRBV27, the J gene TRBJ1-2; 8 bases map to TRBD1. The V segment lost 4 bases and the J segment 2 bases; nucleotides outside the gene matches: 12. The CDR3 length is 17 residues. CDR1 is MNHEY and CDR2 is SMNVEV in the germline V gene (reference sequence). Here the CDR3 DNA reads TGTGCCAGCAGTTCATCCCCTCAGGGGGCCAGAAACTATGGCTACACCTTC. This codes for CASSSSPQGARNYGYTF.

This clone was counted a few times. The J gene is TRBJ2-7, the V gene TRBV5-1; the match to TRBD2 covers 8 bases. The V segment lost 4 bases and the J segment 9 bases; nucleotides outside the gene matches: 15. CDR1 is SGHRS and CDR2 is YFSETQ in the germline V gene. CDR3 length equals 15 residues. The CDR3 sequence: CASSLGLGGVLPQYF. The CDR3 coding sequence is TGCGCCAGCAGCCTGGGCCTCGGGGGGGTTCTGCCGCAGTACTTC.

The chain couples TRBV19 to TRBJ2-7; maybe TRBD1 (6 bases). The germline V gene has CDR1 LNHDA and CDR2 SQIVND (reference sequence). This CDR3 is 13 amino acids long. The V and J ends lost 6 bases and 3 bases respectively, with 12 bases between them. This CDR3 reads CASSRQGIYEQYF. CDR3 DNA sequence: TGTGCCAGTAGCCGCCAGGGGATCTACGAGCAGTACTTC.

V is TRBV28 and J is TRBJ1-2; a weak D match, TRBD1 (6 bases). Germline V gives CDR1 MDHEN, CDR2 SYDVKM. V was clipped by 2 bases and J by 4 bases, with 11 bases between them. The CDR3 totals 14 residues. The CDR3 loop reads CASSLGGRVYGYTF. The CDR3 DNA follows: TGTGCCAGCAGTTTAGGGGGCAGAGTCTATGGCTACACCTTC.

This rearrangement joins TRBV7-8 to TRBJ1-2; tentatively, D is TRBD1 (6 bases). The V gene lost 7 bases and the J gene lost 6 bases, with 15 bases spanning the gap. The length of the CDR3 is 13 residues. Germline CDR1 SGHVS, CDR2 FQNEAQ. The CDR3 DNA sequence: TGTGCCAGCACCGCGGGGGCGCCGGATGGCTACACCTTC. Its translation: CASTAGAPDGYTF.

This clone appeared a single time. The chain couples TRBV6-5 to TRBJ2-1; 7 bases fit TRBD1. Trimming cost V 5 bases and J 5 bases; bases outside gene matches: 6. The CDR3 contains 14 residues. The germline V gene has CDR1 MNHEY and CDR2 SVGAGI. The CDR3 is CASSPSTGDNEQFF. The CDR3 DNA reads as TGTGCCAGCAGTCCATCTACAGGGGACAATGAGCAGTTCTTC.

The chain combines TRBV27 with TRBJ2-5, with D unclear. The CDR3 totals 12 residues. Trimming removed 6 bases at V and 3 bases at J, with 8 bases between. Germline V gene lookup returns CDR1 MNHEY and CDR2 SMNVEV (reference sequence). The CDR3 bases are TGTGCCAGCAGCGACTGGGAAGAGACCCAGTACTTC. Its translation is CASSDWEETQYF.

The V and J genes are TRBV19 and TRBJ2-5; no firm D call. V lost 3 bases and J lost 2, with 10 bases in between. The CDR3 loop spans 14 amino acids. CDR1 is LNHDA and CDR2 is SQIVND in the germline V gene (reference sequence). CDR3 DNA sequence: TGTGCCAGTAGTATTCAGTCCCCACAAGAGACCCAGTACTTC. It encodes CASSIQSPQETQYF.

The chain recombines TRBV10-3 with TRBJ2-7, with 11 bases identical to TRBD1. The CDR3 runs 14 residues. The ends lost 10 bases at V and 0 bases at J; junction bases unmatched: 5. Germline V gene sequence: CDR1 ENHRY, CDR2 SYGVKD. This CDR3 reads CASQGTGGSYEQYF. The CDR3 bases are TGTGCCAGCCAGGGGACAGGGGGCTCCTACGAGCAGTACTTC.

J is TRBJ2-6 and V is TRBV11-1, with TRBD1 identical over 8 bases. Trimming cost V 8 bases and J 2 bases; bases outside gene matches: 14. Per germline, CDR1 SGHAT and CDR2 FQDESV (reference sequence). The length of the CDR3 is 18 residues. The CDR3 nucleotides are TGTGCCAGCCTCACCAAGGACAGGGCCAATACTGGGGCCAACGTCCTGACTTTC. The encoded protein is CASLTKDRANTGANVLTF.

V is TRBV7-3 and J is TRBJ2-7, with D possibly TRBD2 on 6 matching bases. Germline V lookup: CDR1 SGHTA, CDR2 FQGTGA. V was shortened by 7 bases and J by 0 bases, with 13 bases between the two germline ends. The length of the CDR3 is 14 residues. This chain's CDR3 is CASKLAQSSYEQYF. CDR3 bases: TGTGCCAGCAAACTAGCACAGAGCTCCTACGAGCAGTACTTC.

Comment on this clone: Sequence at one end of the junction differs from germline and may be a read error. The chain recombines TRBV23-1 with TRBJ2-5; no definite D call. Being an ORF, TRBV23-1 has a function that is uncertain. The CDR3 length is 11 residues. CDR3 sequence reads: CASSQSPGVNF. The CDR3 DNA reads as TGCGCCAGCAGTCAATCGCCAGGCGTAAACTTC.

This clone occurred once. This chain uses TRBV27 with TRBJ1-1; 10 positions agree with TRBD1. Germline V lookup: CDR1 MNHEY, CDR2 SMNVEV (reference sequence). V gave up 3 bases and J gave up 5 bases; unmatched junction bases: 3. The CDR3 runs 14 residues. CDR3 nucleotides: TGTGCCAGCAGTTTCGGGACAGGGGTTACTGAAGCTTTCTTT. This sequence encodes CASSFGTGVTEAFF.

The chain combines TRBV28 with TRBJ1-2; TRBD1 might be the D (6 bases). The CDR3 totals 15 residues. Germline V gene sequence: CDR1 MDHEN, CDR2 SYDVKM. Between the trimmed V and J ends, which lost 5 bases and 2 bases, there was a span of 15 bases. The CDR3 spells CASSPPGGANYGYTF. CDR3 nucleotide sequence: TGTGCCAGCAGTCCCCCCGGGGGGGCCAACTATGGCTACACCTTC.

The V and J genes are TRBV15 and TRBJ2-1, with D possibly TRBD2 on 6 matching bases. V gave up 4 bases and J gave up 0 bases, with 16 bases separating them. The CDR3 has 17 residues. Germline V gene lookup returns CDR1 LNHNV and CDR2 YYDKDF (reference sequence). For the CDR3, the DNA is TGTGCCACCAGCACTCTGGAGGGGAAGAGCTCCTACAATGAGCAGTTCTTC. Its protein is CATSTLEGKSSYNEQFF.

This rearrangement joins TRBV7-9 to TRBJ1-2; D call uncertain. Germline V gene lookup returns CDR1 SEHNR and CDR2 FQNEAQ (reference sequence). Trimming cost V 0 bases and J 8 bases, with 7 bases left between them. This CDR3 has 12 residues. CDR3 bases: TGTGCCAGCAGCTTAGCGGAGCGGGGCTACACCTTC. Its protein product is CASSLAERGYTF.

J is TRBJ1-2 and V is TRBV5-1; no clear D gene. This CDR3 has 16 residues. Germline V lookup: CDR1 SGHRS, CDR2 YFSETQ. V was shortened by 4 bases and J by 0 bases, with 16 bases between the two germline ends. The CDR3 nucleotides are TGCGCCAGCAGCCCCCGGACGGGGAATTCTAACTATGGCTACACCTTC. This codes for CASSPRTGNSNYGYTF.

The chain uses TRBV25-1 and TRBJ1-5; TRBD1 agrees at 7 bases. This CDR3 has 18 residues. With V trimmed by 1 base and J by 0 bases, 9 bases remained unmatched. The germline V gene encodes CDR1 MGHDK and CDR2 SYGVNS. For the CDR3, the DNA is TGTGCCAGCAGTGAATTAAAAGGGACAGACCATAGCAATCAGCCCCAGCATTTT. Protein: CASSELKGTDHSNQPQHF. Full variable domain (rest looked up from reference TRBV25-1 and TRBJ1-5): EADIYQTPRYLVIGTGKKITLECSQTMGHDKMYWYQQDPGMELHLIHYSYGVNSTEKGDLSSESTVSRIRTEHFPLTLESARPSHTSQYLCASSELKGTDHSNQPQHFGDGTRLSIL.

The chain has TRBV18 and TRBJ1-2; D unresolved. Trimming removed 3 bases from V and 5 bases from J, with 10 bases in between. There are 13 residues in the CDR3. Per germline, CDR1 KGHSH and CDR2 LQKENI. CDR3 DNA: TGTGCCAGCTCACCGAGAACCGCTTATGGCTACACCTTC. This sequence encodes CASSPRTAYGYTF. The full variable domain, rest sourced from reference TRBV18 and TRBJ1-2, is NAGVMQNPRHLVRRRGQEARLRCSPMKGHSHVYWYRQLPEEGLKFMVYLQKENIIDESGMPKERFSAEFPKEGPSILRIQQVVRGDSAAYFCASSPRTAYGYTFGSGTRLTVV.

The chain carries TRBV2 and TRBJ2-2; TRBD1 agrees at 9 bases. The trim removed 7 bases at V and 4 bases at J, leaving 10 bases unmatched. Germline V CDR1 and CDR2: SNHLY, FYNNEI. The CDR3 is made up of 16 amino acids. The CDR3 nucleotides read TGTGCCAGCACTACAGGGACAGGGTTAGGCACCGGGGAGCTGTTTTTT. It translates to CASTTGTGLGTGELFF.

At least ten counts were recorded for this clone. The chain is built from TRBV6-6 and TRBJ1-2; D is uncertain. CDR1 MNHNY and CDR2 SVGAGI come from the germline V gene (reference sequence). CDR3 length equals 13 residues. V lost 6 bases and J lost 8, with 16 bases in between. CDR3 bases: TGTGCCAGCAGCCCTGCGGGCCTTACCGGCTACACCTTC. It specifies CASSPAGLTGYTF.

The chain combines TRBV28 with TRBJ2-7; 11 bases align to TRBD2. The CDR3 covers 18 residues. V shed 3 bases and J 1 base; nucleotides not matched to a gene: 11. Germline-derived CDR1 and CDR2 are MDHEN and SYDVKM. CDR3 sequence: CASSLTATSGSESYEQYF. In nucleotides, the CDR3 is TGTGCCAGCAGTTTGACAGCTACTAGCGGGAGTGAGTCCTACGAGCAGTACTTC.

The CDR3 DNA is TGTGCCAGCTCTCCCCGGGACAGGGCGACAGATACGCAGTATTTT. It is translated as CASSPRDRATDTQYF. This sequence joins TRBV18 and TRBJ2-3, with 9 bases aligning to TRBD1. This CDR3 is 15 amino acids long. Germline trimming cut 6 bases from V and 3 bases from J; bases unmatched to any gene: 7. Germline V CDR1 and CDR2: KGHSH, LQKENI.